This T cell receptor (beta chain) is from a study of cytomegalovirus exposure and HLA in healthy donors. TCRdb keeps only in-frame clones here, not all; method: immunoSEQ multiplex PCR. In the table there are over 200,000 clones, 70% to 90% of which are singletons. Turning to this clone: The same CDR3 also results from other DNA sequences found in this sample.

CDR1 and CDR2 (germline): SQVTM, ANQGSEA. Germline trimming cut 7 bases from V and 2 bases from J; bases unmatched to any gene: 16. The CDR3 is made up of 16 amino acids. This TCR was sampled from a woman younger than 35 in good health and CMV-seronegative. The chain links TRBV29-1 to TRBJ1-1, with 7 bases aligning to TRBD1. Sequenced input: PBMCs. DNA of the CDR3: TGCAGCGCTCAAGATTGGGACAGAACATCCAACACTGAAGCTTTCTTT. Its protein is CSAQDWDRTSNTEAFF.